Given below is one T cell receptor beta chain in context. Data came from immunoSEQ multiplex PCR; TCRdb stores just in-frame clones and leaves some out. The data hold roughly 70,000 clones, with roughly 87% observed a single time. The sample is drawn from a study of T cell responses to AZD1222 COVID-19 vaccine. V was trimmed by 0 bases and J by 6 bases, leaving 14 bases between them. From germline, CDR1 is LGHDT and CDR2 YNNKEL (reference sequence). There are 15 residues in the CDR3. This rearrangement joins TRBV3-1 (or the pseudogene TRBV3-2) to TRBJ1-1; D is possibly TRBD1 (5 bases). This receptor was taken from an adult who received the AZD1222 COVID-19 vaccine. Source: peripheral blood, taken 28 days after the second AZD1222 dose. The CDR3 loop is CASSQDVWGRSEAFF. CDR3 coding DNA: TGTGCCAGCAGCCAAGATGTTTGGGGACGGTCTGAAGCTTTCTTT.